A single sample is the source of the 10 T cell receptor beta chains below, sequenced in a study of blood T cell repertoires in COVID-19. Method: immunoSEQ multiplex PCR; TCRdb's copy keeps in-frame clones and lacks some. Of nearly 55,000 clones detected, more than 60% appear once; the ten largest clones hold 15%. Sequencing was performed on peripheral blood. These receptors all come from a human donor with active or convalescent COVID-19. The donor label of this sample is uncertain.

The rearrangement links TRBV29-1 to TRBJ2-7, with 11 nucleotides matching TRBD1. Germline CDR1 reads SQVTM; CDR2 reads ANQGSEA. Germline trimming cut 5 bases from V and 6 bases from J; bases unmatched to any gene: 6. The CDR3 is 13 residues long. In nucleotides, the CDR3 is TGCAGCGTTTCATCGGGACAGGGGGGCGAGCAGTACTTC. The encoded protein is CSVSSGQGGEQYF.

This clone turned up a few times. The chain links TRBV7-3 to TRBJ2-3; 7 bases map to TRBD1. This CDR3 contains 14 residues. Germline V gene sequence: CDR1 SGHTA, CDR2 FQGTGA. The V segment lost 5 bases and the J segment 7 bases; nucleotides outside the gene matches: 9. CDR3 DNA sequence: TGTGCCAGCAGCGTACCGGGACAGCCACATACGCAGTATTTT. Protein: CASSVPGQPHTQYF.

This CDR3 reads CASSESIGGRGAKNIQYF. In DNA form, the CDR3 reads TGTGCCAGCAGTGAAAGTATTGGCGGGAGGGGAGCCAAAAACATTCAGTACTTC. V usage is TRBV6-1 and J usage is TRBJ2-4; 9 bases agree with TRBD2. V lost 2 bases and J lost 0; bases outside the gene matches: 8. This CDR3 region has 18 residues. CDR1 MNHNS and CDR2 SASEGT come from the germline V gene.

The chain joins TRBV10-2 to TRBJ2-3; 10 bases map to TRBD2. Looked up from germline, CDR1 is WSHSY and CDR2 is SAAADI. The trim removed 11 bases at V and 4 bases at J, leaving 9 bases unmatched. The CDR3 has 14 amino acids. CDR3 loop: CAYSGTSDADTQYF. CDR3 coding DNA: TGCGCCTACTCCGGGACTAGCGACGCAGATACGCAGTATTTT.

The V call is TRBV19, the J call TRBJ2-3; TRBD1 might be the D (5 bases). The CDR3 is 13 residues long. CDR1 and CDR2 from the germline V gene are LNHDA and SQIVND (reference sequence). The V end lost 2 bases, the J end lost 6 bases, and 9 bases lay between the germline ends. CDR3 DNA: TGTGCCAGTAGTATAAGCAGGGTGGATACGCAGTATTTT. Residues: CASSISRVDTQYF.

CDR3 amino acids: CASSSKWGEIGELFF. The CDR3 DNA reads TGTGCCAGCAGTTCGAAATGGGGAGAGATCGGGGAGCTGTTTTTT. The rearrangement links TRBV27 to TRBJ2-2, with a possible D match to TRBD2 (5 bases). Trimming removed 4 bases at V and 7 bases at J, with 16 bases between. From germline, CDR1 is MNHEY and CDR2 SMNVEV (reference sequence). This CDR3 is built from 15 residues.

The sample holds one count of this clone. V gene TRBV9 combines with J gene TRBJ1-6, with D maybe TRBD1 (6 bases). Trimming took 0 bases from V and 10 from J, leaving 17 bases between them. The CDR3 loop spans 16 amino acids. Looked up from germline, CDR1 is SGDLS and CDR2 is YYNGEE. The CDR3 DNA follows: TGTGCCAGCAGCGTAGGTCCGGACCAGGGACAATCACCCCTCCACTTT. Translating gives CASSVGPDQGQSPLHF.

CDR3 DNA: TGTGCCAGCAGCCCCTCCGGGGGAGGGGGGGAGCTGTTTTTT. Its protein is CASSPSGGGGELFF. This chain links TRBV7-9 with TRBJ2-2; 7 bases map to TRBD2. Germline V lookup: CDR1 SEHNR, CDR2 FQNEAQ (reference sequence). Unmatched junction bases numbered 8, after V lost 5 bases and J lost 8 bases. The CDR3 spans 14 residues.

A few counts support this clone. The V call is TRBV6-5, the J call TRBJ1-6; 7 nucleotides align to TRBD1. This CDR3 spans 15 amino acids. The V segment lost 6 bases and the J segment 6 bases; nucleotides outside the gene matches: 8. From germline, CDR1 is MNHEY and CDR2 SVGAGI. In DNA, the CDR3 is TGTGCCAGCAGGAGGGGGGACAGACCTAATTCACCCCTCCACTTT. It yields the protein CASRRGDRPNSPLHF.

The chain links TRBV13 to TRBJ2-1; TRBD2 agrees at 10 bases. Losses at the gene ends were 3 bases for V and 7 bases for J; bases not matched to a gene: 6. Germline V gene sequence: CDR1 PRHDT, CDR2 FYEKMQ (reference sequence). The CDR3 is made up of 15 amino acids. The CDR3 nucleotides are TGTGCCAGCAGCTTGAGCGGGAGGGCCTTGAATGAGCAGTTCTTC. Residues: CASSLSGRALNEQFF.